Sequencing of this T cell receptor (beta chain) was carried out in a study of human T cells and chemical hapten exposure. Looking at the study overall: Small pooled library volume differences chiefly drove per-sample TCR yield variation.

Study results and caveats: TCRs exceeding a frequency of 1 in 1000 stayed unchanged under DPC sensitization.

Comment on this clonotype: Its target is not known.

TCRdb itself ran the RACE reads through MiXCR, one entry per CDR3 protein. The sample lists under 200,000 distinct CDR3 sequences, more than 25% occurring once. J was trimmed by 1 base and V by 4 bases; bases with no gene match: 5. Germline loops: CDR1 SQVTM, CDR2 ANQGSEA. The CDR3 is made up of 15 amino acids. The time point: pre-sensitization, week 0. The treatment denotes: therapeutic diphenylcyclopropenone sensitization with weekly scalp DPC. Each patch-test visit's blood sample preceded patch application. The specimen was whole blood, collected in connection with sensitization to the hapten diphenylcyclopropenone (DPC). J is TRBJ2-3 and V is TRBV29-1; TRBD2 agrees at 10 bases. The sequence derives from a woman aged 25 to 45 with alopecia areata. Some clones in this sample may be carry-over from other donors' samples. As DNA, the CDR3 is TGCAGCGTTGGAATGGGGACTAGCGGCACAGATACGCAGTATTTT. This translates into CSVGMGTSGTDTQYF.